This T cell receptor (beta chain) was captured in a study of shared T cell receptors in the human thymus. Some clones are missing from TCRdb's copy, which holds only in-frame ones; the method was immunoSEQ multiplex PCR. The table includes over 350,000 clones, just under 95% detected once. J gave up 4 bases and V 3 bases, and 24 bases lay outside the gene matches. The CDR3 length is 23 residues. Germline-derived CDR1 and CDR2 are GTSNPN and SVGIG (reference sequence). The chain employs TRBV30 and TRBJ2-6, with 13 bases that match TRBD2. This TCR came from a human donor. The specimen was thymocytes. CDR3 sequence reads: CAWSVIPRLIGLAGDRGANVLTF. For the CDR3, the DNA is TGTGCCTGGAGCGTTATACCACGCCTCATTGGACTAGCGGGAGACCGAGGGGCCAACGTCCTGACTTTC.